This T cell receptor (beta chain) was obtained from a study of response to subunit inactivated influenza vaccine. This clonotype was picked up a small number of times. Its cognate antigen is unknown. TCRdb itself ran the RT-PCR reads through MiXCR, one entry per CDR3 protein. The sample records about 650,000 distinct CDR3 sequences, approximately 15% being singletons. This CDR3 is built from 15 residues. The germline CDR1 and CDR2 sequences are LNHNV and YYDKDF (reference sequence). With 8 bases clipped from V and 7 bases from J, the junction kept 13 bases outside the gene matches. The study's findings and limits: After each seasonal influenza vaccination, few new T cells are recruited, the authors suggested.

The sample here was PBMCs from blood, taken 11 to 12 days after vaccination. The gene calls are TRBV15 and TRBJ2-1; TRBD2 aligns across 8 bases. This receptor was identified in a man between 45 and 60 years old who received an inactivated influenza vaccine. CDR3 coding DNA: TGTGCCACCCGGGAGGGAGCCGGACTAGTTAATGAGCAGTTCTTC. Its translation: CATREGAGLVNEQFF.